Listed below are T cell receptor beta chains from one sample, sequenced in a study of human T cells and chemical hapten exposure. TCRdb used MiXCR to reprocess the RACE reads, holding one entry per CDR3 protein. This table holds 110,000 or so distinct CDR3 sequences, less than 45% found once. Source: whole blood, taken in connection with sensitization to the hapten diphenylcyclopropenone (DPC). All receptors come from a man between 40 and 49 years old with alopecia areata. Some clones in this sample may be carry-over from other donors' samples. Each CDR3 is given with its conserved first and last residue. The order of the fields is D gene, J gene, V gene, CDR3 protein. D genes are given only for firm matches.

d_call: TRBD2; j_call: TRBJ2-1; v_call: TRBV7-9; cdr3_aa: CASSLGFRREGLYNEQFF
d_call: TRBD2; j_call: TRBJ2-5; v_call: TRBV7-9; cdr3_aa: CASSSWTSEETQYF
d_call: NA; j_call: TRBJ1-3; v_call: TRBV20-1; cdr3_aa: CSARDPVRSAGNTIYF
d_call: TRBD1; j_call: TRBJ1-1; v_call: TRBV5-4; cdr3_aa: CASSFQGAVAFF
d_call: NA; j_call: TRBJ1-5; v_call: TRBV7-2; cdr3_aa: CASSLLGHQPQHF
d_call: NA; j_call: TRBJ2-5; v_call: TRBV24-1; cdr3_aa: CATSGTDSFYQETQYF
d_call: NA; j_call: TRBJ2-2; v_call: TRBV12-3/TRBV12-4; cdr3_aa: CASSFRTGELFF
d_call: TRBD1; j_call: TRBJ2-5; v_call: TRBV10-3; cdr3_aa: CAISVTGGQSETQYF
d_call: NA; j_call: TRBJ2-1; v_call: TRBV20-1; cdr3_aa: CSARERTIGNEQFF
d_call: NA; j_call: TRBJ1-3; v_call: TRBV27; cdr3_aa: CASSLSRGYGNTIYF
d_call: TRBD1; j_call: TRBJ1-1; v_call: TRBV6-1; cdr3_aa: CASRPGQGVRNTEAFF
d_call: NA; j_call: TRBJ1-1; v_call: TRBV20-1; cdr3_aa: CSALVGTLNTEAFF
d_call: NA; j_call: TRBJ1-5; v_call: TRBV11-2; cdr3_aa: CASSPSAVTQPQHF
d_call: NA; j_call: TRBJ2-2; v_call: TRBV9; cdr3_aa: CASSVRDPLNTGELFF
d_call: TRBD1; j_call: TRBJ2-7; v_call: TRBV5-4; cdr3_aa: CASSGTGGTYEQYF
d_call: NA; j_call: TRBJ1-3; v_call: TRBV6-5; cdr3_aa: CASRKAGPGNTIYF
d_call: TRBD2; j_call: TRBJ2-2; v_call: TRBV27; cdr3_aa: CASGWTRYTGELFF
d_call: NA; j_call: TRBJ1-3; v_call: TRBV18; cdr3_aa: CASSLAGTERNTIYF
d_call: NA; j_call: TRBJ2-3; v_call: TRBV29-1; cdr3_aa: CSAWDFPGSFYTDTQYF
d_call: NA; j_call: TRBJ2-3; v_call: TRBV20-1; cdr3_aa: CSASATPDTQYF
d_call: NA; j_call: TRBJ2-7; v_call: TRBV5-1; cdr3_aa: CASSLDRGGTPVSHF
d_call: NA; j_call: TRBJ2-3; v_call: TRBV3-1; cdr3_aa: CASSQDRSGTQYF
d_call: NA; j_call: TRBJ2-3; v_call: TRBV29-1; cdr3_aa: CSVRRPTDTQYF
d_call: TRBD1; j_call: TRBJ2-3; v_call: TRBV20-1; cdr3_aa: CSAIDRGRSDTQYF
d_call: NA; j_call: TRBJ1-6; v_call: TRBV5-6; cdr3_aa: CASSLAGGSPLHF
d_call: NA; j_call: TRBJ1-5; v_call: TRBV28; cdr3_aa: CASSWGSNQPQHF
d_call: NA; j_call: TRBJ1-1; v_call: TRBV6-5; cdr3_aa: CASSSRVTEAFF
d_call: NA; j_call: TRBJ1-1; v_call: TRBV18; cdr3_aa: CASSPLADEAAFF
d_call: NA; j_call: TRBJ1-6; v_call: TRBV25-1; cdr3_aa: CASSEFTDHNSPLHF
d_call: NA; j_call: TRBJ1-1; v_call: TRBV7-9; cdr3_aa: CASSHRDSIEAFF
d_call: NA; j_call: TRBJ2-3; v_call: TRBV5-5; cdr3_aa: CASSLEPSSADTQYF
d_call: NA; j_call: TRBJ2-1; v_call: TRBV29-1; cdr3_aa: CSALQHRNEQFF
d_call: NA; j_call: TRBJ2-7; v_call: TRBV4-2; cdr3_aa: CASSPRPGEQYF
d_call: NA; j_call: TRBJ2-4; v_call: TRBV7-2; cdr3_aa: CASSFNKENIQYF
d_call: NA; j_call: TRBJ1-1; v_call: TRBV6-6; cdr3_aa: CASSPNRVAGAEAFF
d_call: TRBD1; j_call: TRBJ1-1; v_call: TRBV29-1; cdr3_aa: CSVEPGQAYEAFF
d_call: NA; j_call: TRBJ2-3; v_call: TRBV2; cdr3_aa: CASTGVYSTDTQYF
d_call: NA; j_call: TRBJ1-1; v_call: TRBV6-1; cdr3_aa: CASSAARTGEAFF
d_call: NA; j_call: TRBJ1-6; v_call: TRBV18; cdr3_aa: CASSPSGENSPLHF
d_call: NA; j_call: TRBJ2-2; v_call: TRBV6-2/TRBV6-3; cdr3_aa: CASSGIPAGPIWNTGELFF
d_call: NA; j_call: TRBJ2-1; v_call: TRBV6-1; cdr3_aa: CASIGGLNEQFF